The rows below give T cell receptor beta chains drawn from one sample of a study of a mutant IDH1 vaccine in newly diagnosed glioma. Antigen specificity for these receptors is unknown. The repertoire was sequenced with immunoSEQ multiplex PCR; TCRdb's copy has only in-frame clones and lacks some. The table has roughly 32,000 clones, around nine tenths seen once. The specimen was PBMCs, collected from a glioma patient whose treatment included an IDH1 peptide vaccine. These receptor sequences come from a woman aged 25 to 39 with glioma. CDR3s include the opening cysteine and the closing phenylalanine or tryptophan.

>TRBV7-2|TRBJ1-4
CASSLANEKLFF
>TRBV2|TRBJ1-5
CASSVEGAGNQPQHF
>TRBV5-1|TRBJ2-6
CASSVTGAGANVLTF
>TRBV6-5|TRBJ2-7
CASSRARGGAHEQYF
>TRBV5-1|TRBJ2-5
CASSETSGGETQYF
>TRBV19|TRBJ1-2
CASTSGNGYTF
>TRBV4-2|TRBJ1-1
CASSQGVKNTEAFF
>TRBV19|TRBJ1-5
CASSIGAQPQHF
>TRBV4-2|TRBJ1-5
CASSQDQSGIQPQHF
>TRBV19|TRBJ1-6
CASSIGGNSPLHF
>TRBV5-1|TRBJ2-7
CASSSRPGGQGLHEQYF
>TRBV6-5|TRBJ2-3
CASSYLRGADTQYF
>TRBV30|TRBJ1-2
CAWSLQGVNGYTF
>TRBV7-2|TRBJ1-5
CASSLGPGNQPQHF
>TRBV7-9|TRBJ1-1
CASSFEQGLEAFF
>TRBV5-6|TRBJ1-2
CASSTGQVADYGYTF
>TRBV6-1|TRBJ2-1
CASSVRPNEQFF
>TRBV4-1|TRBJ1-1
CASLGQGAEAFF
>TRBV13|TRBJ1-2
CASSLFGDRGGYGYTF
>TRBV5-4|TRBJ1-4
CASSSGVEEKLFF
>TRBV29-1|TRBJ1-1
CSAVEGITEAFF
>TRBV25-1|TRBJ1-5
CASSPLGDGQPQHF
>TRBV7-2|TRBJ2-3
CASTLGGEGTDTQYF
>TRBV2|TRBJ1-1
CASRGRDGGGEAFF
>TRBV5-1|TRBJ2-3
CASSVGQGPSKPSTDTQYF
>TRBV7-6|TRBJ1-3
CASSLQGEGSGNTIYF
>TRBV6-5|TRBJ1-1
CASSWRAGHTEAFF
>TRBV2|TRBJ2-3
CASSVSGDTDTQYF
>TRBV18|TRBJ2-2
CASSPPSGALTNTGELFF